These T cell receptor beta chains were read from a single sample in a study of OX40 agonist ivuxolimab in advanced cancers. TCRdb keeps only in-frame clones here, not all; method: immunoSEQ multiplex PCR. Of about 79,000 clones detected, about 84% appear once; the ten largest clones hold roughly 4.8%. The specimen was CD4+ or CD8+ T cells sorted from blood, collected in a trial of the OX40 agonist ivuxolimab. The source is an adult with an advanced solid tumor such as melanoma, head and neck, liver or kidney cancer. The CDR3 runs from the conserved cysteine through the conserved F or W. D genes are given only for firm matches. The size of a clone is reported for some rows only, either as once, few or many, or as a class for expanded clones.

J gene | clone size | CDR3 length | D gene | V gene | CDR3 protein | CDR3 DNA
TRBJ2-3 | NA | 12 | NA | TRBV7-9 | CASSPGGDTQYF | TGTGCCAGCAGCCCTGGGGGCGATACGCAGTATTTT
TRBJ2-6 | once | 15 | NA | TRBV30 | CAWDNQGGGANVLTF | TGTGCCTGGGACAACCAGGGTGGTGGGGCCAACGTCCTGACTTTC
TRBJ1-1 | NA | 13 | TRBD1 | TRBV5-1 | CASSLTGVTEAFF | TGCGCCAGCAGCTTAACAGGGGTAACTGAAGCTTTCTTT
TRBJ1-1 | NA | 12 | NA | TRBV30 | CAWSVGPRKAFF | TGTGCCTGGAGCGTAGGACCTAGGAAAGCTTTCTTT
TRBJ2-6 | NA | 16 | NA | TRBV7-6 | CASSLSMGTGANVLTF | TGTGCCAGCAGCTTATCGATGGGGACTGGGGCCAACGTCCTGACTTTC
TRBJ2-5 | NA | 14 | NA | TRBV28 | CASSLYDNQETQYF | TGTGCCAGCAGTTTATACGACAACCAAGAGACCCAGTACTTC
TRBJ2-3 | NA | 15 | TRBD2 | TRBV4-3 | CASSPGERETDTQYF | TGCGCCAGCAGCCCGGGGGAGCGGGAGACAGATACGCAGTATTTT
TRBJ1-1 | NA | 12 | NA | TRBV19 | CASILGGTEAFF | TGTGCCAGTATCCTTGGGGGGACTGAAGCTTTCTTT
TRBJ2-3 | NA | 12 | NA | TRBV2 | CASGTSTDTQYF | TGTGCCAGCGGGACGAGCACAGATACGCAGTATTTT
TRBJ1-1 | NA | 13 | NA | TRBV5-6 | CASSGNRVTEAFF | TGTGCCAGCAGCGGTAATAGGGTCACTGAAGCTTTCTTT
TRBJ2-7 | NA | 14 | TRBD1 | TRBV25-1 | CASSEGTGPYEQYF | TGTGCCAGCAGTGAGGGGACAGGGCCCTACGAGCAGTACTTC
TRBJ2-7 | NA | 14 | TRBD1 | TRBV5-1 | CASSLDRGEYEQYF | TGCGCCAGCAGCTTGGACAGGGGGGAGTACGAGCAGTACTTC
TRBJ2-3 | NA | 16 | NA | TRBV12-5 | CASGLGAASSTDTQYF | TGTGCTAGTGGTTTAGGAGCGGCCTCTAGCACAGATACGCAGTATTTT
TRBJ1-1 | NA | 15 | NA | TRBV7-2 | CASSLGGRRMYEAFF | TGTGCCAGCAGCTTAGGGGGGCGCCGCATGTATGAAGCTTTCTTT
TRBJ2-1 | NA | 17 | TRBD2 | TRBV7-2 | CASSFGGGISSYNEQFF | TGTGCCAGCAGTTTTGGGGGGGGGATTTCCTCCTACAATGAGCAGTTCTTC
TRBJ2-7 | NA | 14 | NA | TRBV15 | CATTPWDGSYEQYF | TGTGCCACTACCCCTTGGGACGGATCCTACGAGCAGTACTTC
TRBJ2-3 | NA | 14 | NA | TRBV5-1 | CASSLLLGTDTQYF | TGCGCCAGCAGCTTGCTACTAGGCACAGATACGCAGTATTTT
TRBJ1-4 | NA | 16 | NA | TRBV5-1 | CASSLVGLATNEKLFF | TGCGCCAGCAGCTTGGTGGGGCTTGCAACTAATGAAAAACTGTTTTTT
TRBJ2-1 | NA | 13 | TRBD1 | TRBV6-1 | CASRRNRGDEQFF | TGTGCCAGCAGACGCAACAGGGGGGATGAGCAGTTCTTC
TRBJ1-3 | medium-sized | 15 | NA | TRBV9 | CASSVQESSGNTIYF | TGTGCCAGCAGCGTCCAGGAGAGCTCTGGAAACACCATATATTTT
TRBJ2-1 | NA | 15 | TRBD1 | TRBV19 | CASRSGQGRYNEQFF | TGTGCCAGTAGATCGGGACAGGGAAGGTACAATGAGCAGTTCTTC
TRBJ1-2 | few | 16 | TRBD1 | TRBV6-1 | CASSEKFTRTGPGYTF | TGTGCCAGCAGTGAAAAATTTACCAGGACAGGGCCCGGCTACACCTTC
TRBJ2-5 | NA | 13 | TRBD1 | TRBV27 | CGSPGQEQETQYF | TGTGGATCTCCGGGACAGGAACAAGAGACCCAGTACTTC
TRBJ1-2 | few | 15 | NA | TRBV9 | CASSASLTRNYGYTF | TGTGCCAGCAGCGCATCATTGACAAGGAACTATGGCTACACCTTC
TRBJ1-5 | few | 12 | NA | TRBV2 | CASSEDIQPQHF | TGTGCCAGCAGTGAAGATATTCAGCCCCAGCATTTT
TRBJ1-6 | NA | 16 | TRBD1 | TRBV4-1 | CASSQDNRGRDSPLHF | TGCGCCAGCAGCCAAGATAACAGGGGACGGGATTCACCCCTCCACTTT
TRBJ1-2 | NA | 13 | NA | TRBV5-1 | CASSLGRGYGYTF | TGCGCCAGCAGCTTGGGGCGGGGCTATGGCTACACCTTC
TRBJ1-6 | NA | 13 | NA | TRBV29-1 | CSVAQSEGSPLHF | TGCAGCGTTGCGCAGAGTGAAGGATCACCCCTCCACTTT
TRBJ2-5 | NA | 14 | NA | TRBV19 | CASSFTGYGETQYF | TGTGCCAGTAGTTTTACAGGGTACGGGGAGACCCAGTACTTC
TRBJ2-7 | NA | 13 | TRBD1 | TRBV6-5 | CASSWDRDYEQYF | TGTGCCAGCAGCTGGGACAGGGATTACGAGCAGTACTTC
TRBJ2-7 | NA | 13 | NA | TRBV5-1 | CASSLQGAYEQYF | TGCGCCAGCAGCCTGCAGGGCGCCTACGAGCAGTACTTC
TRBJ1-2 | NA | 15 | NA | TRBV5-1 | CASRDPGTPSGGYTF | TGCGCCAGCCGAGACCCCGGGACTCCCAGTGGAGGCTACACCTTC